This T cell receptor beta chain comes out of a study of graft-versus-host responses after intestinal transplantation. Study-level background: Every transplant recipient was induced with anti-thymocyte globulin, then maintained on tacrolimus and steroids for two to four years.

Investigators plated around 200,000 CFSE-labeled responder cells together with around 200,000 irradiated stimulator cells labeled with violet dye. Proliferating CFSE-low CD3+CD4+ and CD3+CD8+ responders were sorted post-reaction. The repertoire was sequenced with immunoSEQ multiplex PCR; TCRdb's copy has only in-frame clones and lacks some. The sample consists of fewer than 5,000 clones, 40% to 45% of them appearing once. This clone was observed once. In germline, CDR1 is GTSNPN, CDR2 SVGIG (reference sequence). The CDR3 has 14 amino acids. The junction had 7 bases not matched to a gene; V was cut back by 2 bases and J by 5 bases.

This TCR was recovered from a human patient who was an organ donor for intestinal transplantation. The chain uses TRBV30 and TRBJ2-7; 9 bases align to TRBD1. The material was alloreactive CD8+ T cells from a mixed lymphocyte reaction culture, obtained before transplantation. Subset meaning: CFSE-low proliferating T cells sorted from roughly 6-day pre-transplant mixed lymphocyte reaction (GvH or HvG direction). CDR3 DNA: TGTGCCTGGAGTCTCGGGACAGGGTTCAACGAGCAGTACTTC. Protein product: CAWSLGTGFNEQYF.